These 29 T cell receptor beta chains came from one sample sequenced in a study of T-cell reconstitution after alpha-beta-depleted transplantation in children. Using unique molecular identifiers, the investigators prepared the TCRbeta library. TCRdb passed the PCR reads through MiXCR, listing each CDR3 protein once. The repertoire consists of about 510,000 distinct CDR3 sequences, with over 10% occurring once and the leading ten covering about 14%. This sample comprised PBMCs, mostly from graft donor cells, obtained 180 days after TCRalphabeta/CD19-depleted stem cell transplant. These receptors were taken from a female patient between 2 and 10 years old who had a stem cell transplant for aplastic anemia, so the T cells may come from the graft donor.

This chain connects TRBV4-1 to TRBJ2-1; TRBD2 matches at 7 bases. The CDR3 contains 15 residues. Unmatched junction bases numbered 11, after V lost 2 bases and J lost 10 bases. Germline assignment: CDR1 MGHRA and CDR2 YSYEKL. The CDR3 DNA follows: TGCGCCAGCAGCCAACAGGGAGGGCGATTCTCGGAGCAGTTCTTC. This codes for CASSQQGGRFSEQFF.

The V gene is TRBV12-3 or TRBV12-4, the J gene TRBJ1-1, with TRBD1 matching over 8 bases. Losses at the gene ends were 7 bases for V and 1 base for J; bases not matched to a gene: 2. This CDR3 spans 13 amino acids. CDR3 amino acids: CASIGQGNTEAFF. The CDR3 DNA follows: TGTGCCAGCATAGGACAGGGGAACACTGAAGCTTTCTTT.

This clonotype was seen ten or more times. The chain carries TRBV12-3 or TRBV12-4 and TRBJ2-3, with D uncertain. The CDR3 sequence is 12 residues long. Trimming pared 5 bases from V and 6 bases from J, leaving 9 bases between. The CDR3 DNA reads TGTGCCAGCAGTCCCGTCACGGATACGCAGTATTTT. Amino acid sequence: CASSPVTDTQYF.

The chain joins TRBV3-1 to TRBJ2-6, with D perhaps being TRBD1 or TRBD2 (5 bases each). V was cut by 8 bases and J by 0 bases, with 8 bases left in between. CDR3 length equals 14 residues. In germline, CDR1 is LGHDT, CDR2 YNNKEL (reference sequence). The DNA for the CDR3 is TGTGCCAGCTCGGGGCGCTCTGGGGCCAACGTCCTGACTTTC. Its protein is CASSGRSGANVLTF. Together with reference TRBV3-1 and TRBJ2-6, the CDR3 gives the full variable domain: DTAVSQTPKYLVTQMGNDKSIKCEQNLGHDTMYWYKQDSKKFLKIMFSYNNKELIINETVPNRFSPKSPDKAHLNLHINSLELGDSAVYFCASSGRSGANVLTFGAGSRLTVL.

Only a few counts were recorded for this clonotype. The chain employs TRBV5-1 and TRBJ2-1; 10 bases fit TRBD2. V lost 5 bases to trimming and J lost 4 bases; unmatched junction nucleotides: 6. CDR3 length: 15 amino acids. Germline-derived CDR1 and CDR2 are SGHRS and YFSETQ. The CDR3 nucleotides are TGCGCCAGCAGGGATACTAGCGGGATTTACAATGAGCAGTTCTTC. It encodes CASRDTSGIYNEQFF.

This chain connects TRBV6-2 or TRBV6-3 to TRBJ1-5; 9 nucleotides align to TRBD1. The CDR3 has 16 residues. J was trimmed by 0 bases and V by 7 bases; bases with no gene match: 7. Germline V CDR1 and CDR2: MNHEY, SVGEGT. CDR3 amino acids: CASIDADRGSNQPQHF. CDR3 nucleotides: TGTGCCAGCATCGACGCGGACAGGGGTAGCAATCAGCCCCAGCATTTT.

This clonotype was seen ten or more times. The chain recombines TRBV5-1 with TRBJ2-1, with 9 nucleotides matching TRBD1. The CDR3 is 15 amino acids. Per germline, CDR1 SGHRS and CDR2 YFSETQ. V lost 2 bases, J lost 7 bases, and 7 bases stayed unmatched. In DNA, the CDR3 is TGCGCCAGCAGCTTCTCCGGGACAGGGTTGAATGAGCAGTTCTTC. It translates to CASSFSGTGLNEQFF.

This clonotype was counted between two and nine times. Here the CDR3 reads CASRGQGRHEQYF. In nucleotides, the CDR3 is TGTGCCAGCAGAGGACAGGGTCGCCACGAGCAGTACTTC. This sequence joins TRBV6-2 or TRBV6-3 and TRBJ2-7, with 8 nucleotides matching TRBD1. With V trimmed by 6 bases and J by 5 bases, 6 bases remained unmatched. Germline loops: CDR1 MNHEY, CDR2 SVGEGT. This CDR3 contains 13 residues.

This clonotype has more than one count but fewer than ten. This sequence joins TRBV20-1 and TRBJ2-7, with 8 nucleotides matching TRBD2. The V segment lost 3 bases and the J segment 7 bases; nucleotides outside the gene matches: 8. Per germline, CDR1 DFQATT and CDR2 SNEGSKA (reference sequence). The CDR3 has 13 amino acids. CDR3 residues: CSARLAGRGEQYV. The CDR3 DNA is TGCAGTGCTAGGCTAGCGGGCCGCGGGGAGCAGTACGTC.

The chain joins TRBV6-2 or TRBV6-3 to TRBJ2-6, with a weak D call TRBD1 (6 bases). Between the trimmed V and J ends, which lost 5 bases and 4 bases, there was a span of 30 bases. The CDR3 is 21 residues long. Germline CDR1 MNHEY, CDR2 SVGEGT. The CDR3 region has the DNA TGTGCCAGCAGTCGCTCCCTGGGGACAACAAACAGTAGGTTAGGGGCCAACGTCCTGACTTTC. Translating gives CASSRSLGTTNSRLGANVLTF.

The chain uses TRBV7-6 and TRBJ2-6; D not certain. CDR3 length equals 17 residues. Germline loops: CDR1 SGHVS, CDR2 FNYEAQ. Trimming pared 3 bases from V and 0 bases from J, leaving 12 bases between. CDR3 nucleotides: TGTGCCAGCAGCTTTTCGAATCCCCTCTCTGGGGCCAACGTCCTGACTTTC. This translates into CASSFSNPLSGANVLTF.

The V gene is TRBV10-3, the J gene TRBJ1-2; D is uncertain. CDR1 is ENHRY and CDR2 is SYGVKD in the germline V gene. The CDR3 runs 15 residues. V was clipped by 0 bases and J by 2 bases, with 10 bases between them. The CDR3 nucleotides are TGTGCCATCAGTGAGTCGTGGGAGATGAACTATGGCTACACCTTC. Amino acids: CAISESWEMNYGYTF.

A remark on this clonotype: A read error may be the cause here, since a much bigger clone is one base away. The rearrangement joins TRBV27 to TRBJ1-1, with D unclear. Germline CDR1 and CDR2: MNHEY and SMNVEV (reference sequence). This CDR3 region has 13 residues. The DNA for the CDR3 is TGTGCCAGCAGTTTAGTGCAGAACACTGAAGCTTACTTT. This encodes CASSLVQNTEAYF.

This clonotype showed up many times. J is TRBJ2-1 and V is TRBV7-3; TRBD2 agrees at 10 bases. CDR3 length: 18 amino acids. The ends lost 2 bases at V and 8 bases at J; junction bases unmatched: 15. Germline V gene data show CDR1 as SGHTA and CDR2 as FQGTGA. CDR3 protein: CASSLRLLAGTFWDEQFF. The CDR3 DNA follows: TGTGCCAGCAGCTTACGGCTACTAGCGGGGACCTTTTGGGATGAGCAGTTCTTC.

The table lists this clonotype with a few counts. The genes are TRBV4-3 and TRBJ1-3; no clear D gene. CDR3 length: 15 residues. The germline V and J ends were trimmed by 4 bases and 1 base, with 11 bases remaining between them. Germline assignment: CDR1 LGHNA and CDR2 YSLEER. The CDR3 spells CASSREGVSGNTIYF. In DNA form, the CDR3 reads TGCGCCAGCAGCCGTGAGGGCGTATCTGGAAACACCATATATTTT.

This clonotype was observed a few times. This chain links TRBV28 with TRBJ2-7; 11 bases fit TRBD1. The CDR3 spans 16 residues. Trimming took 3 bases from V and 1 from J; bases not matched to a gene: 5. From germline, CDR1 is MDHEN and CDR2 SYDVKM. CDR3 nucleotides: TGTGCCAGCAGTTTCCACCGGGACAGGGGGTCCTACGAGCAGTACTTC. Its translation: CASSFHRDRGSYEQYF.

Worth noting for this clonotype: This clone may be a read error of a much larger clone one base away. The chain links TRBV18 to TRBJ2-1; TRBD2 aligns across 10 bases. Germline CDR1 and CDR2: KGHSH and LQKENI. The CDR3 has 16 amino acids. The CDR3 sequence is CASSPRLAGVGNVQFF. Written as DNA, the CDR3 is TGTGCCAGCTCACCACGTCTAGCGGGAGTCGGGAATGTGCAGTTCTTC.

This clonotype has more than one count but fewer than ten. The rearrangement links TRBV7-3 to TRBJ2-2; tentative D call: TRBD1 (5 bases). Deletions cut 5 bases from V and 5 bases from J, with 9 bases between. CDR1 is SGHTA, CDR2 FQGTGA, per germline. The CDR3 is 13 amino acids. CDR3 in amino acids: CASSPGWTGELFF. CDR3 bases: TGTGCCAGCAGCCCAGGGTGGACCGGGGAGCTGTTTTTT.

This sequence joins TRBV29-1 and TRBJ2-2, with D possibly TRBD2 on 6 matching bases. This CDR3 spans 16 amino acids. Trimming left V 3 bases short and J 4 bases short, with 18 bases between. Germline V CDR1 and CDR2: SQVTM, ANQGSEA. For the CDR3, the DNA is TGCAGCGTTGAGGGAACGGAACTAGCCGGCACCGGGGAGCTGTTTTTT. Its translation is CSVEGTELAGTGELFF.

This clonotype was found a few times. The chain couples TRBV20-1 to TRBJ2-1; TRBD2 matches 8 bases. This CDR3 spans 14 amino acids. Germline trimming cut 5 bases from V and 3 bases from J; bases unmatched to any gene: 6. Germline V lookup: CDR1 DFQATT, CDR2 SNEGSKA (reference sequence). CDR3 region: CSAQGSGSYNEQFF. CDR3 bases: TGCAGTGCTCAGGGGAGCGGGAGCTACAATGAGCAGTTCTTC.

This clonotype showed up many times. The chain recombines TRBV10-3 with TRBJ2-6, with 12 bases lining up with TRBD1. Unmatched junction bases numbered 8, after V lost 4 bases and J lost 1 base. The CDR3 covers 19 residues. The germline CDR1 and CDR2 sequences are ENHRY and SYGVKD. The CDR3 nucleotides are TGTGCCATCAGTGGAGGCCCGGGACAGGGGGCGTCTGGGGCCAACGTCCTGACTTTC. Protein: CAISGGPGQGASGANVLTF.

This rearrangement joins TRBV9 to TRBJ2-1, with 7 bases matching TRBD2. Germline trimming cut 0 bases from V and 3 bases from J; bases unmatched to any gene: 9. This CDR3 has 17 amino acids. The germline CDR1 and CDR2 sequences are SGDLS and YYNGEE. CDR3 nucleotides: TGTGCCAGCAGCGTAGGTCCGGCGGGAGCGATCTACAATGAGCAGTTCTTC. It yields the protein CASSVGPAGAIYNEQFF.

This chain connects TRBV7-2 to TRBJ1-4; D gene unclear. From germline, CDR1 is SGHTA and CDR2 FQGNSA. Trimming stripped 3 bases from V and 0 bases from J, with 11 bases between. This CDR3 is built from 16 residues. The CDR3 spells CASSFGRQPTNEKLFF. The CDR3 DNA follows: TGTGCCAGCAGCTTTGGCAGACAACCAACTAATGAAAAACTGTTTTTT. The full variable domain, in which reference TRBV7-2 and TRBJ1-4 provide the parts outside the CDR3, is GAGVSQSPSNKVTEKGKDVELRCDPISGHTALYWYRQSLGQGLEFLIYFQGNSAPDKSGLPSDRFSAERTGGSVSTLTIQRTQQEDSAVYLCASSFGRQPTNEKLFFGSGTQLSVL.

The chain uses TRBV5-5 and TRBJ1-3; D possibly corresponds to TRBD1 (5 bases). The CDR3 extends over 17 amino acids. Trimming took off 1 base at V and 10 bases at J, with 24 bases between the two ends. The germline gives CDR1 SGHKS, CDR2 YYEKEE (reference sequence). The CDR3 coding sequence is TGTGCCAGCAGCTTGTTTAGAGGACGGGACGCCGGTAGGACCATATATTTT. Amino acid sequence: CASSLFRGRDAGRTIYF.

This clonotype was seen more than once but under ten times. The chain employs TRBV6-2 or TRBV6-3 and TRBJ2-7; a possible D gene is TRBD1 (6 bases). Trimming took off 2 bases at V and 5 bases at J, with 10 bases between the two ends. Germline assignment: CDR1 MNHEY and CDR2 SVGEGT. There are 13 residues in the CDR3. The CDR3 DNA is TGTGCCAGCAGTTACGGGCCAGGGGACGAGCAGTACGTC. The encoded protein is CASSYGPGDEQYV.

The CDR3, as DNA: TGCGCCAGCAGCCAAGAACGGTCTAGCGGGTTCACAGATACGCAGTATTTT. Translated, it gives CASSQERSSGFTDTQYF. This chain joins TRBV4-1 and TRBJ2-3; 8 bases line up with TRBD2. Germline CDR1 and CDR2: MGHRA and YSYEKL. V dropped 0 bases and J dropped 2; count of bases not matched to a gene: 7. CDR3 size: 17 residues.

The chain couples TRBV7-2 to TRBJ2-1; the match to TRBD2 covers 8 bases. This CDR3 region has 16 residues. CDR1 is SGHTA and CDR2 is FQGNSA in the germline V gene. The J segment lost 12 bases and the V segment lost 5 bases, leaving 18 bases of the junction unmatched. CDR3 sequence: CASSPAGAGGPSGQFF. CDR3 nucleotides: TGTGCCAGCAGCCCGGCTGGGGCGGGAGGCCCGTCCGGGCAGTTCTTC.

As to this clonotype: A read error may be the cause here, since a much bigger clone is one base away. The rearrangement uses TRBV29-1 and TRBJ2-2, with a possible D match to TRBD1 (6 bases). CDR1 SQVTM and CDR2 ANQGSEA come from the germline V gene. The CDR3 runs to 12 residues. CDR3 bases: TGCACCGCAGTCACAGGGCCCGGGGAGCTGTTTTTT. It translates to CTAVTGPGELFF.

The V and J genes are TRBV12-3 or TRBV12-4 and TRBJ2-7, with 8 bases identical to TRBD2. J lost 2 bases, V lost 5 bases, and 5 bases had no gene match. The CDR3 spans 14 residues. In DNA, the CDR3 is TGTGCCAGCAGTAGACTAGCGCTACCCTACGAGCAGTACGTC. Residues: CASSRLALPYEQYV.